The 14 T cell receptor beta chains reported below all come from one sample, sequenced in a study of vaccination and CD4 T cells after COVID-19. TCRdb redid the calling of the PCR reads with MiXCR, one entry per CDR3 protein. The profile covers just under 30,000 distinct CDR3 sequences, with about 46% appearing a single time and 5.8% taken by the ten largest. Time point: late sampling 161 to 241 days after vaccination in three convalescent patients. This sample comprised CD4+ T cells from blood, obtained about 7 months after SARS-CoV-2 vaccination. The receptor source for this set is a human donor who had recovered from COVID-19.

V usage is TRBV6-1 and J usage is TRBJ2-5; TRBD1 matches 8 bases. V lost 4 bases and J lost 2; bases outside the gene matches: 15. This CDR3 has 18 amino acids. Germline-derived CDR1 and CDR2 are MNHNS and SASEGT. The CDR3 reads CASSGRTGPSLGQETQYF. The CDR3 region has the DNA TGTGCCAGCAGTGGCAGGACAGGGCCGTCTTTGGGGCAAGAGACCCAGTACTTC.

The chain joins TRBV12-3 or TRBV12-4 to TRBJ2-2; D gene ambiguous. The germline V and J ends were trimmed by 2 bases and 4 bases, with 8 bases remaining between them. The CDR3 consists of 14 residues. CDR3 sequence reads: CASSLLVGTGELFF. CDR3 DNA sequence: TGTGCCAGCAGTTTACTAGTAGGCACCGGGGAGCTGTTTTTT.

The chain joins TRBV7-9 to TRBJ2-5, with TRBD1 matching 7 bases. This CDR3 has 15 amino acids. From germline, CDR1 is SEHNR and CDR2 FQNEAQ (reference sequence). V shed 4 bases, J shed 6 bases, and the junction held 11 bases outside the gene matches. The CDR3 sequence is CASSSVTGVQKTQYF. DNA for the CDR3: TGTGCCAGCAGCTCAGTAACAGGGGTGCAAAAGACCCAGTACTTC.

The chain joins TRBV20-1 to TRBJ2-5; TRBD2 agrees at 8 bases. Germline trimming cut 5 bases from V and 2 bases from J; bases unmatched to any gene: 7. Germline assignment: CDR1 DFQATT and CDR2 SNEGSKA (reference sequence). This CDR3 spans 14 amino acids. The CDR3 coding sequence is TGCAGTGCTCGAGGACTAGCCCCTCAAGAGACCCAGTACTTC. Its protein is CSARGLAPQETQYF.

J is TRBJ2-7 and V is TRBV15, with a tentative D call TRBD2 (5 bases). The V gene's germline CDR1 is LNHNV and CDR2 YYDKDF (reference sequence). Trimming stripped 0 bases from V and 5 bases from J, with 14 bases between. The CDR3 is 15 amino acids. The CDR3 DNA reads TGTGCCACCAGCAGAGAAAGCGGTCGAAGAAACGAGCAGTACTTC. Translated, it gives CATSRESGRRNEQYF.

This clonotype was observed a handful of times. This chain joins TRBV27 and TRBJ2-7, with D perhaps matching TRBD2 (6 bases). This CDR3 region has 14 residues. V shed 4 bases and J shed 2 bases, with 12 bases lying between them. Looked up from germline, CDR1 is MNHEY and CDR2 is SMNVEV (reference sequence). CDR3: CASSSSDPAYEQYF. CDR3 coding DNA: TGTGCCAGCAGTTCTAGCGACCCAGCCTACGAGCAGTACTTC.

CDR3 DNA sequence: TGTGCCAGCAGCTTAGGGTCTGGGGGGCGACAGGGGTTCCAAGAGACCCAGTACTTC. Translating gives CASSLGSGGRQGFQETQYF. J is TRBJ2-5 and V is TRBV7-9, with 8 bases matching TRBD1. Germline CDR1 SEHNR, CDR2 FQNEAQ (reference sequence). The ends lost 1 base at V and 1 base at J; junction bases unmatched: 14. The CDR3 runs to 19 residues.

The V call is TRBV6-1, the J call TRBJ1-3; 9 positions agree with TRBD1. V shed 6 bases, J shed 2 bases, and the junction held 5 bases outside the gene matches. Germline V CDR1 and CDR2: MNHNS, SASEGT. The CDR3 loop spans 15 amino acids. In DNA, the CDR3 is TGTGCCAGCAGCGTTTACAGGGGGCCTGGAAACACCATATATTTT. Its protein is CASSVYRGPGNTIYF.

This clonotype appeared a few times. The chain carries TRBV7-9 and TRBJ1-1; weak D call: TRBD1 (6 bases). The V gene's germline CDR1 is SEHNR and CDR2 FQNEAQ (reference sequence). The CDR3 is made up of 16 amino acids. V was trimmed by 1 base and J by 5 bases, leaving 17 bases between them. The CDR3 coding sequence is TGTGCCAGCAGCTTAGGTATGCGGGGGCTTGGAACTGAAGCTTTCTTT. Amino acids: CASSLGMRGLGTEAFF.

In this sample, this clonotype turned up a few times. This sequence joins TRBV7-9 and TRBJ2-1, with D uncertain. The germline V gene has CDR1 SEHNR and CDR2 FQNEAQ (reference sequence). The CDR3 loop spans 14 amino acids. The V end was cut by 5 bases, the J end by 9 bases, with 17 bases between. The CDR3 sequence is CASSRSLRVFEQFF. The CDR3 DNA reads as TGTGCCAGCAGCCGAAGTCTTAGAGTCTTTGAGCAGTTCTTC.

CDR3 in DNA: TGTGCCAGCAGCTTAAGGGCGGGGAACACTGAAGCTTTCTTT. This codes for CASSLRAGNTEAFF. This chain joins TRBV7-9 and TRBJ1-1; D gene uncertain. CDR1 and CDR2 (germline): SEHNR, FQNEAQ (reference sequence). The V gene lost 2 bases and the J gene lost 1 base, with 8 bases spanning the gap. The CDR3 extends over 14 amino acids.

The chain combines TRBV12-3 or TRBV12-4 with TRBJ1-2; 8 bases fit TRBD1. V was pared by 6 bases and J by 5 bases, with 11 bases of the junction left unmatched. There are 15 residues in the CDR3. In DNA, the CDR3 is TGTGCCAGCAGCCTAAGCCAGGGGGCGCGGTATGGCTACACCTTC. Translation: CASSLSQGARYGYTF.

This clonotype was counted between two and nine times. This chain connects TRBV11-2 to TRBJ1-2, with D perhaps TRBD1 (6 bases). The CDR3 is 20 amino acids. Trimming took off 5 bases at V and 1 base at J, with 29 bases between the two ends. Germline CDR1 reads SGHAT; CDR2 reads FQNNGV. The CDR3 DNA follows: TGTGCCAGCAGCCCACTACCGGGACACGGTGGGGAAAGACTTAACTATGGCTACACCTTC. Its translation: CASSPLPGHGGERLNYGYTF. The full variable domain, in which reference TRBV11-2 and TRBJ1-2 provide the parts outside the CDR3, is EAGVAQSPRYKIIEKRQSVAFWCNPISGHATLYWYQQILGQGPKLLIQFQNNGVVDDSQLPKDRFSAERLKGVDSTLKIQPAKLEDSAVYLCASSPLPGHGGERLNYGYTFGSGTRLTVV.

The gene calls are TRBV5-1 and TRBJ1-5; 8 bases are a match to TRBD1. The CDR3 is made up of 15 amino acids. J was trimmed by 7 bases and V by 2 bases; bases with no gene match: 8. Per the germline V gene, CDR1 is SGHRS and CDR2 is YFSETQ. The DNA of the CDR3 is TGCGCCAGCAGCTTAGGGGGGACAGGCGGGCAGCCCCAGCATTTT. Its translation is CASSLGGTGGQPQHF.